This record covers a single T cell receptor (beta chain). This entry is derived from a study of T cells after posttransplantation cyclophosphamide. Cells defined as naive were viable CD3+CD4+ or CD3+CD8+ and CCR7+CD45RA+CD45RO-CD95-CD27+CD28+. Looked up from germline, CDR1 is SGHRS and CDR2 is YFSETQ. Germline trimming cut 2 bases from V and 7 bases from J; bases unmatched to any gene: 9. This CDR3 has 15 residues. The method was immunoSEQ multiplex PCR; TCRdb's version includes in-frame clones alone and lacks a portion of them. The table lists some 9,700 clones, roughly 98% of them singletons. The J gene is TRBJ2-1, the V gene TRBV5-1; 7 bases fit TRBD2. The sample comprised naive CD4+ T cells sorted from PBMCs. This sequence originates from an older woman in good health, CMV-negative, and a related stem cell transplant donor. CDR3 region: CASSLGAGKWNEQFF. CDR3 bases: TGCGCCAGCAGCTTAGGAGCGGGAAAATGGAATGAGCAGTTCTTC.